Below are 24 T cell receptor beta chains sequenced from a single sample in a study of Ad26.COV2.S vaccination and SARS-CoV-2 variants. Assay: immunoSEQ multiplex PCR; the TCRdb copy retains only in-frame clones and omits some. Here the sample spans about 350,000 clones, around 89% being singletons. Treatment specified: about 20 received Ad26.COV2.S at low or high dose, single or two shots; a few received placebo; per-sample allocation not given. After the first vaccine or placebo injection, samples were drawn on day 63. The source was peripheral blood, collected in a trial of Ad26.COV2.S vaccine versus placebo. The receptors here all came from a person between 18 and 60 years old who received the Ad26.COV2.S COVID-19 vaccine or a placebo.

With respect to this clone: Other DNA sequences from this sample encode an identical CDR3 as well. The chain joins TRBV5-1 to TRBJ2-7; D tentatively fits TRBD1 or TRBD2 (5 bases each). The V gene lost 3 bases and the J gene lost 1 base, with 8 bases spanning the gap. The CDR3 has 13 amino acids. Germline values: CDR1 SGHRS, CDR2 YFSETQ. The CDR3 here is CASSSGRSYEQYF. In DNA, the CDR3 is TGCGCCAGCAGCTCGGGACGGTCCTACGAGCAGTACTTC.

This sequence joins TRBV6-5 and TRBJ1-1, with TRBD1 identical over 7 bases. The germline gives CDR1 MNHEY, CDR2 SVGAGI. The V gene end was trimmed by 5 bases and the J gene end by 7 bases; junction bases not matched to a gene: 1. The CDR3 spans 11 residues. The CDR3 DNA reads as TGTGCCAGCAGTAGGGACAGTGAAGCTTTCTTT. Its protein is CASSRDSEAFF.

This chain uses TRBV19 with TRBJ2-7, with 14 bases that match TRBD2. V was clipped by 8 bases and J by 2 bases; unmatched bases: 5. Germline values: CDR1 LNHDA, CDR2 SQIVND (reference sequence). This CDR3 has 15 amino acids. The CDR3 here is CASGSTSGRAYEQYF. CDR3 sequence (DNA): TGTGCCAGTGGCTCGACTAGCGGGAGGGCCTACGAGCAGTACTTC.

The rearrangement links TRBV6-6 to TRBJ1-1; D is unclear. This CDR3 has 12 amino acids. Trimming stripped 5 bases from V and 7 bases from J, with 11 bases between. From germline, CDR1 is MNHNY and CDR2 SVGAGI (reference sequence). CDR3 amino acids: CASSRMRDEAFF. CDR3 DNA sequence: TGTGCCAGCAGTCGGATGAGAGATGAAGCTTTCTTT.

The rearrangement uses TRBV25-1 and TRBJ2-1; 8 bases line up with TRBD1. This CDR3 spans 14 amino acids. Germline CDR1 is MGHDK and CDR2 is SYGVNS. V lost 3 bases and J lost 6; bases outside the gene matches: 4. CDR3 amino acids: CASSEAGGFNEQFF. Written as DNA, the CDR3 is TGTGCCAGCAGTGAGGCAGGGGGCTTCAATGAGCAGTTCTTC.

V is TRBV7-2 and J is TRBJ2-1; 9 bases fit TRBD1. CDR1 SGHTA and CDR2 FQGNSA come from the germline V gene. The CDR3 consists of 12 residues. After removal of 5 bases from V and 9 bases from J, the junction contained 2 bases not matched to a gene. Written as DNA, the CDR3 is TGTGCCAGCAGCCGGACAGGGGTTGAGCAGTTCTTC. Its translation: CASSRTGVEQFF.

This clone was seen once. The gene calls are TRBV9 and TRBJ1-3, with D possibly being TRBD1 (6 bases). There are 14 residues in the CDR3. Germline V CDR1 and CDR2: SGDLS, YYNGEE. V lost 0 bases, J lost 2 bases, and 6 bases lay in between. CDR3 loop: CASSVDRAGNTIYF. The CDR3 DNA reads TGTGCCAGCAGCGTAGACAGGGCTGGAAACACCATATATTTT.

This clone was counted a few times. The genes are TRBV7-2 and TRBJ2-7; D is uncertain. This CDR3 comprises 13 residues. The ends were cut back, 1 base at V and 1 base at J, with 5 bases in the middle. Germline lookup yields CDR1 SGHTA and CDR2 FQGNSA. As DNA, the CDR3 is TGTGCCAGCAGCTTAGTTGAGTCCTACGAGCAGTACTTC. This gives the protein CASSLVESYEQYF.

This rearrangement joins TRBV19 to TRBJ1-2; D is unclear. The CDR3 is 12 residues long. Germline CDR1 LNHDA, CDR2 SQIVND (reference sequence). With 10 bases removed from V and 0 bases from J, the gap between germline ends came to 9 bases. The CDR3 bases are TGTGCCATCCAGGAGCCTAACTATGGCTACACCTTC. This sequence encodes CAIQEPNYGYTF.

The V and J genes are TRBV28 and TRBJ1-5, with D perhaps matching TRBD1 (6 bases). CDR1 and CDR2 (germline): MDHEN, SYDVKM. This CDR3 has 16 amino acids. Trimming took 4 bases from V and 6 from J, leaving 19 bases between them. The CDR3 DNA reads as TGTGCCAGCAGTTCGACTCACAGGGTATCACGTCAGCCCCAGCATTTT. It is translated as CASSSTHRVSRQPQHF.

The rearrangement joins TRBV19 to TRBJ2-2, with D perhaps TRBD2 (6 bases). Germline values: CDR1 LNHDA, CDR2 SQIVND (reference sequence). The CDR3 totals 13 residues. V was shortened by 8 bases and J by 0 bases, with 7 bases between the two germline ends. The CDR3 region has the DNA TGTGCCAGTCCGGGGGCGAACACCGGGGAGCTGTTTTTT. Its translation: CASPGANTGELFF.

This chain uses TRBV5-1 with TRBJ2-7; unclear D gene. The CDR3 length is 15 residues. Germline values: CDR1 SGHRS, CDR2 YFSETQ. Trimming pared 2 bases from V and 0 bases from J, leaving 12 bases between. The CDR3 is CASSLIPESSYEQYF. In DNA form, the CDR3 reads TGCGCCAGCAGCTTAATCCCGGAGAGCTCCTACGAGCAGTACTTC.

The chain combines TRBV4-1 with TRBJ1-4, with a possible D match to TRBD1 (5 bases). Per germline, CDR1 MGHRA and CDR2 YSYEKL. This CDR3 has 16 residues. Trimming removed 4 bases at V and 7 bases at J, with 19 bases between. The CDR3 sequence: CASSPDPGTASEKLFF. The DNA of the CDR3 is TGCGCCAGCAGCCCAGACCCGGGGACCGCGTCTGAAAAACTGTTTTTT.

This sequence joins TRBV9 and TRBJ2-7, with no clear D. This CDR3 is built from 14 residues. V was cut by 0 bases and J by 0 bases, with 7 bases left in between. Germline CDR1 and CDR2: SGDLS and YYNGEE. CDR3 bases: TGTGCCAGCAGCGTAGCCGCAGCCTCCTACGAGCAGTACTTC. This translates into CASSVAAASYEQYF.

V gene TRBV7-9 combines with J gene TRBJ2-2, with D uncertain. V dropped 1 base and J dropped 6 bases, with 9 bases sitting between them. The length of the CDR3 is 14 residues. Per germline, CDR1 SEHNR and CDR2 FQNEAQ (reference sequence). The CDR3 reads CASSLDYGAGELFF. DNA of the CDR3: TGTGCCAGCAGCTTAGACTACGGAGCCGGGGAGCTGTTTTTT.

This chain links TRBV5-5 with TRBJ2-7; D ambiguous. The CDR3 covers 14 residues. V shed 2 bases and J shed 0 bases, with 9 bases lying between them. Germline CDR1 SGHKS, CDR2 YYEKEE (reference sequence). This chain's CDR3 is CASSFRQSSYEQYF. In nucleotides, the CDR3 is TGTGCCAGCAGCTTTAGGCAGTCCTCCTACGAGCAGTACTTC. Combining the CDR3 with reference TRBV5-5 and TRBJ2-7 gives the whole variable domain DAGVTQSPTHLIKTRGQQVTLRCSPISGHKSVSWYQQVLGQGPQFIFQYYEKEERGRGNFPDRFSARQFPNYSSELNVNALLLGDSALYLCASSFRQSSYEQYFGPGTRLTVT.

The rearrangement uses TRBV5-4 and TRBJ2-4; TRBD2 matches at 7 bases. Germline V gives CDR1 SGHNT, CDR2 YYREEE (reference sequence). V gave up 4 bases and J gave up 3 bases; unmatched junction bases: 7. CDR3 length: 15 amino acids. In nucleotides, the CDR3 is TGTGCCAGCAGCCCGAAAGCGGGGCTCAAAAACATTCAGTACTTC. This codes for CASSPKAGLKNIQYF. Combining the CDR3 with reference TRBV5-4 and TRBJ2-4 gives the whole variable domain ETGVTQSPTHLIKTRGQQVTLRCSSQSGHNTVSWYQQALGQGPQFIFQYYREEENGRGNFPPRFSGLQFPNYSSELNVNALELDDSALYLCASSPKAGLKNIQYFGAGTRLSVL.

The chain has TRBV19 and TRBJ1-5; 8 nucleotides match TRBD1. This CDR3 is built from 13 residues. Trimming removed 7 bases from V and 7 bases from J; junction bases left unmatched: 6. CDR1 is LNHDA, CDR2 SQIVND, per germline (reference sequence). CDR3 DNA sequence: TGTGCCAGTAACGACAGGGGCGCCCAGCCCCAGCATTTT. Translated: CASNDRGAQPQHF.

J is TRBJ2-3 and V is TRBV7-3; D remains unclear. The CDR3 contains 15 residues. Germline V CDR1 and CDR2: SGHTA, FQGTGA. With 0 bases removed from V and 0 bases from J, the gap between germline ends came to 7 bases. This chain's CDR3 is CASSLTAVSTDTQYF. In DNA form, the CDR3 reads TGTGCCAGCAGCTTAACAGCAGTTAGCACAGATACGCAGTATTTT.

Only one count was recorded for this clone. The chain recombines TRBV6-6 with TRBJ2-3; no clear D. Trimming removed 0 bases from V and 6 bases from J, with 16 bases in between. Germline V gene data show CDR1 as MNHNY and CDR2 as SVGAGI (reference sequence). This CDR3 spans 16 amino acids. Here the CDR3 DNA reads TGTGCCAGCAGTTACTCGAGAACGGATCCGCAGGATACGCAGTATTTT. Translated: CASSYSRTDPQDTQYF.

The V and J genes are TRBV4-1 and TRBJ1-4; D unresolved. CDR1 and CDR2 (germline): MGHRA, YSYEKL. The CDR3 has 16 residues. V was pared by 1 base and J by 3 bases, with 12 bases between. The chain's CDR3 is CASSQVIGVANEKLFF. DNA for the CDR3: TGCGCCAGCAGCCAAGTTATCGGGGTGGCTAATGAAAAACTGTTTTTT.

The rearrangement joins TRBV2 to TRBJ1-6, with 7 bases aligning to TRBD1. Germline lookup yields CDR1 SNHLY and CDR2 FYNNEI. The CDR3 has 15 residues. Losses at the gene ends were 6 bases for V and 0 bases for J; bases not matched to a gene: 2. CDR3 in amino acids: CASRGTDSYNSPLHF. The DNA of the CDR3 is TGTGCCAGCAGGGGGACAGACTCCTATAATTCACCCCTCCACTTT. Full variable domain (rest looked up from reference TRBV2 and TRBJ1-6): EPEVTQTPSHQVTQMGQEVILRCVPISNHLYFYWYRQILGQKVEFLVSFYNNEISEKSEIFDDQFSVERPDGSNFTLKIRSTKLEDSAMYFCASRGTDSYNSPLHFGNGTRLTVT.

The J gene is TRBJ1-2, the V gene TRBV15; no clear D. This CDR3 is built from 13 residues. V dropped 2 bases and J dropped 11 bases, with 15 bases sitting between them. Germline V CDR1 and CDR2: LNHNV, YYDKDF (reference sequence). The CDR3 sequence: CATSRNQLGNYTF. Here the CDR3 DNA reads TGTGCCACCAGCAGAAACCAGTTGGGGAATTACACCTTC. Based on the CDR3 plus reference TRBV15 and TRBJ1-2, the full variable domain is DAMVIQNPRYQVTQFGKPVTLSCSQTLNHNVMYWYQQKSSQAPKLLFHYYDKDFNNEADTPDNFQSRRPNTSFCFLDIRSPGLGDTAMYLCATSRNQLGNYTFGSGTRLTVV.

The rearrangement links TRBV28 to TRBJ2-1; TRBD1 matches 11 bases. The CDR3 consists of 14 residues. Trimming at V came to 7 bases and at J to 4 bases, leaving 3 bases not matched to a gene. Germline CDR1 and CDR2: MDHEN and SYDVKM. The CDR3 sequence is CASTGTGGYNEQFF. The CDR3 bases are TGTGCCAGCACGGGGACAGGGGGATACAATGAGCAGTTCTTC.